This T cell receptor (beta chain) emerged from a study of OX40 agonist ivuxolimab in advanced cancers. Regarding the study as a whole: Expansion of clones was among the lowest in partial responders at 0.1-3.0 mg/kg.

Per germline, CDR1 MNHEY and CDR2 SMNVEV (reference sequence). The CDR3 is made up of 11 amino acids. The germline V and J ends were trimmed by 6 bases and 8 bases, with 10 bases remaining between them. Sequencing used immunoSEQ multiplex PCR; TCRdb keeps in-frame clones, though not all of them. The repertoire holds 90,000 to 100,000 clones, with 90% to 97% as singletons. This clone was seen only once. What it recognizes is unknown. This TCR came from an adult with an advanced solid tumor such as melanoma, head and neck, liver or kidney cancer. The chain employs TRBV27 and TRBJ1-1, with D perhaps TRBD1 (5 bases). The input for sequencing was CD4+ or CD8+ T cells sorted from blood, taken in a trial of the OX40 agonist ivuxolimab. The CDR3, as DNA: TGTGCCAGCAGGAAGGGGAGGGAAGCTTTCTTT. Its protein is CASRKGREAFF.